The present T cell receptor (beta chain) was sequenced within a study of OX40 agonist ivuxolimab in advanced cancers. Sequencing was performed with immunoSEQ multiplex PCR; in TCRdb, only in-frame clones are kept and a portion is missing. The repertoire has 65,000 to 90,000 clones, around 89% of them found once; the top ten carry approximately 0.5%. Findings of the study overall: The CD4+ and CD8+ T cells in the blood had expanded clonally by week 6 at 0.1 to 3.0 mg/kg.

Details on this clone: What it binds is unknown.

The CDR3 is 17 amino acids. Trimming cost V 5 bases and J 8 bases; bases outside gene matches: 13. CDR1 and CDR2 from the germline V gene are SGHRS and YFSETQ. Sequenced material: CD4+ or CD8+ T cells sorted from blood, taken in a trial of the OX40 agonist ivuxolimab. The sequence came from an adult with an advanced solid tumor such as melanoma, head and neck, liver or kidney cancer. This chain joins TRBV5-1 and TRBJ2-1; 13 bases line up with TRBD2. DNA for the CDR3: TGCGCCAGCAGTAAACTAGCGGGAGGGGTTGCTGTGGATGAGCAGTTCTTC. Translated: CASSKLAGGVAVDEQFF.